Only one count was recorded for the clone carrying this T cell receptor (beta chain). Its antigen is as yet unknown. TCR beta VDJ combinations and CDR3 sequences were profiled from genomic DNA. TCRdb itself ran the reads through MiXCR, one entry per CDR3 protein. The table shows roughly 280,000 distinct CDR3 sequences, with 56% occurring only once. V lost 7 bases to trimming and J lost 0 bases, with 8 bases between them. The CDR3 has 13 residues. Sequencing involved patients with CD8+CD57+ cell expansion previously shown by flow cytometry. Receipt of therapy had not occurred in any patient by the time of blood sampling. This sample was taken from a study of CD8+CD57+ T cells in acquired aplastic anemia. Study-wide background: Average DNA yield from sorted CD4+ and CD8+ cells was around 3 ug.

The study, taken as a whole, reports: Overlapping CD8+ CDR3 repertoires of patients and controls contained about 27 shared sequences.

Sequences were obtained from sorted CD4+, CD8+, or CD8+CD57+ T cells (not recorded which) from PBMCs. The clonotype was recovered from a human donor with aplastic anemia. The V call is TRBV12-3 or TRBV12-4, the J call TRBJ2-3, with D possibly matching TRBD2 (5 bases). CDR3: CASTWESTDTQYF. The CDR3 nucleotides are TGTGCCAGCACGTGGGAGAGCACAGATACGCAGTATTTT.